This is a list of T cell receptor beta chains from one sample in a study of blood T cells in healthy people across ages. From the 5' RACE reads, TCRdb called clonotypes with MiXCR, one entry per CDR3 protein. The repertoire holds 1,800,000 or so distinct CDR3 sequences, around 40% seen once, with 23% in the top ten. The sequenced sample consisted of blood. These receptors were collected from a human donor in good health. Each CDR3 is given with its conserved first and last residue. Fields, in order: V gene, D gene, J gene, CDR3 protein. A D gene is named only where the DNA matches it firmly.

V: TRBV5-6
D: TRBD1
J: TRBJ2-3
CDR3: CASRSSGQGNTDTQYF

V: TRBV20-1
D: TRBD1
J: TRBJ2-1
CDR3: CSAVCVPGTGCNEQFF

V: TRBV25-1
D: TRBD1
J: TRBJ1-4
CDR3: CASFPNRGEEKLFF

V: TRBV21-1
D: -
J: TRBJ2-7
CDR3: CASGSSGQHCEQYF

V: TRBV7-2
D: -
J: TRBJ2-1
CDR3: CASSLEGGDPSYNEQFF

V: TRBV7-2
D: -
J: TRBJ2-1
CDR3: CASSLSSGVHNEQFF

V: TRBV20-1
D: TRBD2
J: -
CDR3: CSAGPAGRDEQYF

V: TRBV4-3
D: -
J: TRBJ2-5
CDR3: CASSQDLDRQETQYF

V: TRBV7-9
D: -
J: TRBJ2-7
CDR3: CASSSGGRVSYEQYF

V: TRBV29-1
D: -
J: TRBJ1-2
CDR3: CSVDRPEDYGYTF

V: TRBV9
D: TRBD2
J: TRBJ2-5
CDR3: CASSVATSGEETQYF